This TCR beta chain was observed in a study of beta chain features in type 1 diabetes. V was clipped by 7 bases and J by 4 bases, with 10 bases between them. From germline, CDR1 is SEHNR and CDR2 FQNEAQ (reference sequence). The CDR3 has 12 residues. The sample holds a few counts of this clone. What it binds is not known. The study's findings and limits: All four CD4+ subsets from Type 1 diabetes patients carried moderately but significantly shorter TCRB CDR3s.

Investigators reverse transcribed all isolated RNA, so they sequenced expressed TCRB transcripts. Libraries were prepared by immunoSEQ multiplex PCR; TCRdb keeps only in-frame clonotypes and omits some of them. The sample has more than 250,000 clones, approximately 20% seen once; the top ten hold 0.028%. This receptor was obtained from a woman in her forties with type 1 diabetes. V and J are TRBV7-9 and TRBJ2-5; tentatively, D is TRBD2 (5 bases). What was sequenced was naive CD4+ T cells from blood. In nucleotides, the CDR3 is TGTGCCAGCAACGACTACGGAGAGACCCAGTACTTC. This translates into CASNDYGETQYF.